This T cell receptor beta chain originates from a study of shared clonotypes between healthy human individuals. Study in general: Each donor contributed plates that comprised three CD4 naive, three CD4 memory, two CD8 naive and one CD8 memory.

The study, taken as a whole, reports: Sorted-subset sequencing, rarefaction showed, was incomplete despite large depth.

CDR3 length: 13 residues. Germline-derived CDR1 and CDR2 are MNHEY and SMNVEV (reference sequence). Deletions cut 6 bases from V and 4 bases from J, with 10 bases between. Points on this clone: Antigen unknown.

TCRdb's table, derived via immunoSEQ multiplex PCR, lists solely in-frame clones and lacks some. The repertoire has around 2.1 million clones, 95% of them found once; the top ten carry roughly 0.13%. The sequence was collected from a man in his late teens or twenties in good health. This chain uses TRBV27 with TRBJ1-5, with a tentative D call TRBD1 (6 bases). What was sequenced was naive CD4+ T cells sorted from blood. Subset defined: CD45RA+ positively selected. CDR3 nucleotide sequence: TGTGCCAGCAGGAGGACAGTTAATCAGCCCCAGCATTTT. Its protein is CASRRTVNQPQHF.